The text below deals with one TCR beta chain. This entry belongs to a study of cytomegalovirus exposure and HLA in healthy donors. PCR primers comprised 60 Vbeta and 13 Jbeta primers. Only in-frame clones appear in the TCRdb table, and some are missing; sequencing was by immunoSEQ multiplex PCR. Counted here are under 85,000 clones, 55% to 75% occurring once; the ten biggest clones make up 10% to 11%. Germline V gene data show CDR1 as LNHNV and CDR2 as YYDKDF (reference sequence). Trimming stripped 0 bases from V and 5 bases from J, with 19 bases between. The CDR3 has 17 residues. This chain joins TRBV15 and TRBJ2-5; D possibly corresponds to TRBD2 (5 bases). The receptor comes from a woman aged 30 to 39 in good health and CMV-seronegative. Sequenced sample: PBMCs. The CDR3 DNA follows: TGTGCCACCAGCAGAGATGGACTCACGACCGGAGTTGAGACCCAGTACTTC. Translated, it gives CATSRDGLTTGVETQYF.